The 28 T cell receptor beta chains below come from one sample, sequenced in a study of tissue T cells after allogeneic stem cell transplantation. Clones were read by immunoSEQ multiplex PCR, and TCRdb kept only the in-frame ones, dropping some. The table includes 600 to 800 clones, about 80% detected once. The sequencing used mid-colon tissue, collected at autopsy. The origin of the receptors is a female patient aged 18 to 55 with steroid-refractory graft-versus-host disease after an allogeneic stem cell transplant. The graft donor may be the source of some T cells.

CDR3 in DNA: TGTGCCACCAGTCCCTGGGACTTCACTTTAGAGCAGTTCTTC. It translates to CATSPWDFTLEQFF. This chain links TRBV15 with TRBJ2-1, with D possibly matching TRBD2 (6 bases). Looked up from germline, CDR1 is LNHNV and CDR2 is YYDKDF (reference sequence). V dropped 6 bases and J dropped 10 bases, with 19 bases sitting between them. This CDR3 comprises 14 residues.

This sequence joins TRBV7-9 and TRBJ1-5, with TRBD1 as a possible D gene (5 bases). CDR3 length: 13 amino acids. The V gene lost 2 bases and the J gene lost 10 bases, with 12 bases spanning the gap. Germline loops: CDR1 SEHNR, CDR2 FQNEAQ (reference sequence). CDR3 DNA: TGTGCCAGCAGCTTATGGGGGGTGGGACCCCAGCATTTT. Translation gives CASSLWGVGPQHF.

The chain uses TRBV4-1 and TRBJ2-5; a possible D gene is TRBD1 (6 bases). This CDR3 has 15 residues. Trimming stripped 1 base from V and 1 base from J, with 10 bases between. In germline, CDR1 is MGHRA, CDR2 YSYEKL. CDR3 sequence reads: CASSQGQAVQETQYF. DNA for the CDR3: TGCGCCAGCAGCCAAGGACAGGCCGTCCAAGAGACCCAGTACTTC.

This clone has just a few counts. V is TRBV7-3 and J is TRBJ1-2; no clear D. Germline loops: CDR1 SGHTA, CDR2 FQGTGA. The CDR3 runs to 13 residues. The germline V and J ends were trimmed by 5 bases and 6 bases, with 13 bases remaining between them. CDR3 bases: TGTGCCAGCAGCCAATCACTCCCGCATGGCTACACCTTC. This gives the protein CASSQSLPHGYTF.

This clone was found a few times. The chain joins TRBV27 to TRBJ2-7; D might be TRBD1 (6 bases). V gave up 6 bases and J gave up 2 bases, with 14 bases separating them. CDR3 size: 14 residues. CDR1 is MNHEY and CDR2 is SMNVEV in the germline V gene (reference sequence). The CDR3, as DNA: TGTGCCAGCAGCCTACAGGGAAACGCCTACGAGCAGTACTTC. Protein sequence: CASSLQGNAYEQYF.

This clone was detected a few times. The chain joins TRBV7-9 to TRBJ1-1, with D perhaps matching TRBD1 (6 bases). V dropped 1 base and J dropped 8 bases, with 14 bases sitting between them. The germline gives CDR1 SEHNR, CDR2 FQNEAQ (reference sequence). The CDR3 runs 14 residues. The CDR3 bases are TGTGCCAGCAGCTTAGGGGGGGCGCGGATCGAAGCTTTCTTT. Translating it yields CASSLGGARIEAFF.

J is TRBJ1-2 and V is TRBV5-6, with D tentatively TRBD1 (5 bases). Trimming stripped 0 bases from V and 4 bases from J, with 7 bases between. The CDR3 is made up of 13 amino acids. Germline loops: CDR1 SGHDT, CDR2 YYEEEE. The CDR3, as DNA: TGTGCCAGCAGCTTGGCGGGGGTCTATGGCTACACCTTC. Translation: CASSLAGVYGYTF.

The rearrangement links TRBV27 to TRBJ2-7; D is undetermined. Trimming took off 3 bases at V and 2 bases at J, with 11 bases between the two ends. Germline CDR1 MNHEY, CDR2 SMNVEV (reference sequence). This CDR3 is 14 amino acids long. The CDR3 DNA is TGTGCCAGCAGTTTCGGAAGAGGCGCCTACGAGCAGTACTTC. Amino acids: CASSFGRGAYEQYF.

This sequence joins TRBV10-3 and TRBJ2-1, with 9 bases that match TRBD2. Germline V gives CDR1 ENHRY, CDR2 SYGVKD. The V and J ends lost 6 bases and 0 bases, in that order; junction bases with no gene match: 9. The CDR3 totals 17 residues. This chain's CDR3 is CAIRDGLAPTSYNEQFF. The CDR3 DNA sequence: TGTGCCATCAGGGACGGACTAGCGCCAACCTCCTACAATGAGCAGTTCTTC.

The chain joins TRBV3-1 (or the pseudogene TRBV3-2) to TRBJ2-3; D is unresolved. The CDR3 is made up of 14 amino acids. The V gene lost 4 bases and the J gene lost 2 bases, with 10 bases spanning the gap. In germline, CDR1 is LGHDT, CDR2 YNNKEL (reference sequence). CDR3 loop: CASSPLGITDTQYF. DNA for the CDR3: TGTGCCAGCAGCCCCCTCGGTATCACAGATACGCAGTATTTT.

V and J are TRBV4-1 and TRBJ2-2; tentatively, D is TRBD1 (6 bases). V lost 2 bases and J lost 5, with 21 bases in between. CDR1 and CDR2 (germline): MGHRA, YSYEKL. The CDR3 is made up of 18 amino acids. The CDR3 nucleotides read TGCGCCAGCAGCCAAAGGACAGATGAGCCGGGTCGTACCGGGGAGCTGTTTTTT. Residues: CASSQRTDEPGRTGELFF.

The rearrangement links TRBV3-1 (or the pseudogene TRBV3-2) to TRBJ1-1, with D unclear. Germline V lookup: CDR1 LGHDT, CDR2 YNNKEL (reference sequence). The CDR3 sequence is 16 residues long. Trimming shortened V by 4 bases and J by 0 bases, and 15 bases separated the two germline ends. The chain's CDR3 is CASSRSLSILNTEAFF. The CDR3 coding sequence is TGTGCCAGCAGCCGTTCCCTGAGCATACTGAACACTGAAGCTTTCTTT.

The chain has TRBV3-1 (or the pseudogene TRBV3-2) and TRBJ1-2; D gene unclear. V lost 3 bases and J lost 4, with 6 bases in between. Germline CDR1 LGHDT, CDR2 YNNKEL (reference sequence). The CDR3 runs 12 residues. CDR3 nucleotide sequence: TGTGCCAGCAGCCATGTCGTCTATGGCTACACCTTC. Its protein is CASSHVVYGYTF.

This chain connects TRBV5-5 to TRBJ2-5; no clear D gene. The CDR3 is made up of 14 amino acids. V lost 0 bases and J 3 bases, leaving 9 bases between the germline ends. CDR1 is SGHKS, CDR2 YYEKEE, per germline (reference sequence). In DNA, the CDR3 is TGTGCCAGCAGCTTGGGGCCTAGTAAAGAGACCCAGTACTTC. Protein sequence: CASSLGPSKETQYF.

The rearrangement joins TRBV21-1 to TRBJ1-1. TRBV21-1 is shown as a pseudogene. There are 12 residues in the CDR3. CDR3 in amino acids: CASNTLRGEAFF. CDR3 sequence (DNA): TGTGCCAGCAACACCTTACGGGGCGAAGCTTTCTTT.

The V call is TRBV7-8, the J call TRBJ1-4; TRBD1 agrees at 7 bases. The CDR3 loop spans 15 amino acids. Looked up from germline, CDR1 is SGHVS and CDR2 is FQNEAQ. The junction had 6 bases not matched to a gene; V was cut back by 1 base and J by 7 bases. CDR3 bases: TGTGCCAGCAGCTTAGAGACAGGGCGGGGTGAAAAACTGTTTTTT. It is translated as CASSLETGRGEKLFF.

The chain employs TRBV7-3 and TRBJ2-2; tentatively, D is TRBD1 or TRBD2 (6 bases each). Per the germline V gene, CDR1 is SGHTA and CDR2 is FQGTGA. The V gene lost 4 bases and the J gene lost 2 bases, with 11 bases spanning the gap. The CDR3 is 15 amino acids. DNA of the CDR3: TGTGCCAGCAGCTGGGGGCGGGATAACACCGGGGAGCTGTTTTTT. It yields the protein CASSWGRDNTGELFF.

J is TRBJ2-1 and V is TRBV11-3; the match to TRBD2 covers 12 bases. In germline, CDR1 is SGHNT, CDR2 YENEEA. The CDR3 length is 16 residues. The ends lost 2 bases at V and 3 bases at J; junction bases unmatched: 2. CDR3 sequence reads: CASSLRTSGNYNEQFF. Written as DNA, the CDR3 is TGTGCCAGCAGCTTAAGGACTAGCGGGAACTACAATGAGCAGTTCTTC.

Here the CDR3 DNA reads TGTGCCAGCAGTGAACTGTTTTACGGGACTAAGGATGGCTACACCTTC. This sequence encodes CASSELFYGTKDGYTF. The chain links TRBV6-1 to TRBJ1-2, with D maybe TRBD1 (5 bases). This CDR3 has 16 amino acids. V gave up 2 bases and J gave up 6 bases, with 19 bases separating them. Germline assignment: CDR1 MNHNS and CDR2 SASEGT.

Written as DNA, the CDR3 is TGCGCCAGCAGCCAAGCTACTCTCTCTGGAAACACCATATATTTT. It codes for CASSQATLSGNTIYF. The J gene is TRBJ1-3, the V gene TRBV4-1, with no clear D. This CDR3 is 15 amino acids long. Trimming removed 1 base at V and 0 bases at J, with 7 bases between. Germline CDR1 reads MGHRA; CDR2 reads YSYEKL.

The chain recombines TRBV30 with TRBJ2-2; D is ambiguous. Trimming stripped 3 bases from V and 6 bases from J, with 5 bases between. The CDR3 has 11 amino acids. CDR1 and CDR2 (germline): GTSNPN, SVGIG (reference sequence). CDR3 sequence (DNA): TGTGCCTGGAGGGCAGCCGGGGAGCTGTTTTTT. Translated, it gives CAWRAAGELFF.

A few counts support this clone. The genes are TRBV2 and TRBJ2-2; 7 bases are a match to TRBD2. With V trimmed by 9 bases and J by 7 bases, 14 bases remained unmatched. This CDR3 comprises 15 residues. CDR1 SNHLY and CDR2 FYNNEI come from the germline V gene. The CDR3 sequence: CARGVLADRHGELFF. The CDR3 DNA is TGTGCCAGAGGGGTTCTAGCGGACCGACACGGGGAGCTGTTTTTT. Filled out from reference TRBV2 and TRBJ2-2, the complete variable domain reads EPEVTQTPSHQVTQMGQEVILRCVPISNHLYFYWYRQILGQKVEFLVSFYNNEISEKSEIFDDQFSVERPDGSNFTLKIRSTKLEDSAMYFCARGVLADRHGELFFGEGSRLTVL.

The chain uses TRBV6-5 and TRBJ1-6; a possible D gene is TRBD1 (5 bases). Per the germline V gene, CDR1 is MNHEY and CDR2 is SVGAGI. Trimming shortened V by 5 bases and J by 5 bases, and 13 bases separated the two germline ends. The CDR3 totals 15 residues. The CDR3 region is CASSPWGRNNSPLHF. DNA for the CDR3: TGTGCCAGCAGTCCGTGGGGGAGAAATAATTCACCCCTCCACTTT.

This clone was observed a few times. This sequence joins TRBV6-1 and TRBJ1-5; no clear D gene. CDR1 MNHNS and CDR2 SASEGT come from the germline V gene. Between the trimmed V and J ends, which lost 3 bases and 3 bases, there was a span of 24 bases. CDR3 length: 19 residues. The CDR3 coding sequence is TGTGCCAGCAGTGACGTAAGAATTTTGGCAATTAGTGTCAATCAGCCCCAGCATTTT. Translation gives CASSDVRILAISVNQPQHF.

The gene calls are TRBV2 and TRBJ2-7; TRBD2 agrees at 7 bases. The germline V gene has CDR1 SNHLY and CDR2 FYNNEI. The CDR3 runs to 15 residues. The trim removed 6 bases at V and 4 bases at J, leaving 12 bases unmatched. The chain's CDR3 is CASSWRTLGGYEQYF. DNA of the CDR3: TGTGCCAGCAGCTGGAGAACTCTCGGGGGGTACGAGCAGTACTTC.

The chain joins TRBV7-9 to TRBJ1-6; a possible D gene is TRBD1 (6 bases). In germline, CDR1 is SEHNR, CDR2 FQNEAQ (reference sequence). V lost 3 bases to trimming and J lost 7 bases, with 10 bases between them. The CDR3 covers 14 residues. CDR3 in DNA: TGTGCCAGCAGCTTGGTTAGGGGGAATTCACCCCTCCACTTT. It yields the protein CASSLVRGNSPLHF.

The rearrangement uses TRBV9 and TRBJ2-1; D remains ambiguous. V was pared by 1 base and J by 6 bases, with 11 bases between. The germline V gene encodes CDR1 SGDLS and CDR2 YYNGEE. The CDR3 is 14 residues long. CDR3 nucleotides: TGTGCCAGCAGCGTAAGAAGTGTTACCAATGAGCAGTTCTTC. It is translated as CASSVRSVTNEQFF.

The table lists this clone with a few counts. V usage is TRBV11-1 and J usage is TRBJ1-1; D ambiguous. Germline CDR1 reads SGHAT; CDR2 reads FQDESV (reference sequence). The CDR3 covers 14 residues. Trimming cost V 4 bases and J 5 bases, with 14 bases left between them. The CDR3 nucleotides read TGTGCCAGCAGCTCAAAGCGGGCGGGGACTGAAGCTTTCTTT. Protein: CASSSKRAGTEAFF. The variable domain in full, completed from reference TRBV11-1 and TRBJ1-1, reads EAEVAQSPRYKITEKSQAVAFWCDPISGHATLYWYRQILGQGPELLVQFQDESVVDDSQLPKDRFSAERLKGVDSTLKIQPAELGDSAMYLCASSSKRAGTEAFFGQGTRLTVV.